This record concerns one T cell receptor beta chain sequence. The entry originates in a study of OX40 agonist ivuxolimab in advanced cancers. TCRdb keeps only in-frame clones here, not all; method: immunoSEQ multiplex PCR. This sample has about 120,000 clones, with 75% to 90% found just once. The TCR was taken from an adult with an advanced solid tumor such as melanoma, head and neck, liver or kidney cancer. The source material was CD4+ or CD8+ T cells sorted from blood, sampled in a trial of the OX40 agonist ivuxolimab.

Written as DNA, the CDR3 is TGTGCCAGCCCACTGGGGGGAGGGAACACCGGGGAGCTGTTTTTT. This encodes CASPLGGGNTGELFF. V gene TRBV7-2 combines with J gene TRBJ2-2; D perhaps matches TRBD2 (6 bases). V was cut by 8 bases and J by 1 base, with 14 bases left in between. From germline, CDR1 is SGHTA and CDR2 FQGNSA. This CDR3 is 15 amino acids long.